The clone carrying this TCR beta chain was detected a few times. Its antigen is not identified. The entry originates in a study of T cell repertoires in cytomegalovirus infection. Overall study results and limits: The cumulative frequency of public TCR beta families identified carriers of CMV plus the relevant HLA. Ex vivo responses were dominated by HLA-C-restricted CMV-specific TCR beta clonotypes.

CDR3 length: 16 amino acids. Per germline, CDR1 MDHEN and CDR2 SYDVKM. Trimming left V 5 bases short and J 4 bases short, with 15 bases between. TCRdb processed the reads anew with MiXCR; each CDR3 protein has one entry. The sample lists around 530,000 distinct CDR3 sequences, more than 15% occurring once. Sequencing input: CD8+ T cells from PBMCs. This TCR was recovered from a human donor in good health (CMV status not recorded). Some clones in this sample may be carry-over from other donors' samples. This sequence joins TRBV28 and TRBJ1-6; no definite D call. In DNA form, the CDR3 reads TGTGCCAGCAGTCGCCCCAAGGATCCGTATAATTCACCCCTCCACTTT. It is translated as CASSRPKDPYNSPLHF. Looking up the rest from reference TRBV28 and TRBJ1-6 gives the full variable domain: DVKVTQSSRYLVKRTGEKVFLECVQDMDHENMFWYRQDPGLGLRLIYFSYDVKMKEKGDIPEGYSVSREKKERFSLILESASTNQTSMYLCASSRPKDPYNSPLHFGNGTRLTVT.